This T cell receptor beta chain was documented in a study of shared clonotypes between healthy human individuals. All of the donors resided in Nashville, Tennessee, and each was a Caucasian adult. Replicate PCRs from sorted subsets contained roughly 220 ng DNA, which is 30,000 to 35,000 T cell genomes. The method was immunoSEQ multiplex PCR; TCRdb's version includes in-frame clones alone and lacks a portion of them. The sample has about 2.3 million clones, around 92% seen once; the top ten hold 0.37%. About this clone: What it binds is not known.

Study results and caveats: Sampling covered nothing but blood. Tissue TCR repertoires likely differ from those found in blood.

CDR1 MNHNS and CDR2 SASEGT come from the germline V gene. This CDR3 contains 17 residues. Between the trimmed V and J ends, which lost 1 base and 0 bases, there was a span of 13 bases. This chain joins TRBV6-1 and TRBJ1-5; D ambiguous. The TCR originated in a man aged 18 to 35 in good health. Some clones in this sample may be carry-over from other donors' samples. Sample: naive CD4+ T cells from PBMCs. Subset indicated: CD45RA+ positively selected. CDR3 nucleotides: TGTGCCAGCAGTGAAGGAGCTGGCGGATATAGCAATCAGCCCCAGCATTTT. Residues: CASSEGAGGYSNQPQHF.